The 21 T cell receptor beta chains given below trace back to one sample, sequenced in a study of cytomegalovirus exposure and HLA in healthy donors. With 60 Vbeta and 13 Jbeta primers, the PCR was carried out. This table comes from immunoSEQ multiplex PCR, and its TCRdb copy is limited to in-frame clones, with some not included. The data show 120,000 or so clones, roughly 80% seen once. Sequencing used PBMCs. These receptors were taken from a man aged 18-30 years in good health and CMV-seronegative.

Written as DNA, the CDR3 is TGTGCCAGTACCCGGACAGGAGGCGGGTCGAGCTATGGCTACACCTTC. The encoded protein is CASTRTGGGSSYGYTF. The gene calls are TRBV19 and TRBJ1-2, with 7 positions matching TRBD1. The CDR3 is made up of 16 amino acids. Germline CDR1 and CDR2: LNHDA and SQIVND (reference sequence). J lost 4 bases, V lost 7 bases, and 15 bases had no gene match.

This sequence joins TRBV5-1 and TRBJ1-1; 7 nucleotides line up with TRBD1. Germline trimming cut 4 bases from V and 2 bases from J; bases unmatched to any gene: 8. CDR1 SGHRS and CDR2 YFSETQ come from the germline V gene. This CDR3 has 15 residues. In DNA form, the CDR3 reads TGCGCCAGCAGCCCTAGGACAGGAGCCAACACTGAAGCTTTCTTT. This sequence encodes CASSPRTGANTEAFF.

The gene calls are TRBV7-8 and TRBJ2-7, with 7 positions matching TRBD2. V lost 0 bases and J lost 4; bases outside the gene matches: 9. The CDR3 runs to 16 residues. Per germline, CDR1 SGHVS and CDR2 FQNEAQ. CDR3 sequence: CASSLAGGGALYEQYF. In DNA, the CDR3 is TGTGCCAGCAGCTTAGCTGGGGGAGGGGCCCTATACGAGCAGTACTTC.

The chain employs TRBV7-9 and TRBJ1-2, with 7 bases identical to TRBD1. Germline CDR1 is SEHNR and CDR2 is FQNEAQ (reference sequence). The ends lost 0 bases at V and 6 bases at J; junction bases unmatched: 10. The CDR3 loop spans 16 amino acids. Here the CDR3 DNA reads TGTGCCAGCAGCTTAGCGGCAAGGGGGCAGCGGAATGGCTACACCTTC. It encodes CASSLAARGQRNGYTF. Together with reference TRBV7-9 and TRBJ1-2, the CDR3 gives the full variable domain: DTGVSQNPRHKITKRGQNVTFRCDPISEHNRLYWYRQTLGQGPEFLTYFQNEAQLEKSRLLSDRFSAERPKGSFSTLEIQRTEQGDSAMYLCASSLAARGQRNGYTFGSGTRLTVV.

V and J are TRBV7-3 and TRBJ1-1; D may be TRBD1 (6 bases). Germline V gives CDR1 SGHTA, CDR2 FQGTGA. The ends were cut back, 5 bases at V and 5 bases at J, with 12 bases in the middle. The CDR3 totals 13 residues. As DNA, the CDR3 is TGTGCCAGCAGCAAAAAAAGGGGGACTGAAGCTTTCTTT. It yields the protein CASSKKRGTEAFF.

This rearrangement joins TRBV6-5 to TRBJ2-7, with 8 bases identical to TRBD1. Germline lookup yields CDR1 MNHEY and CDR2 SVGAGI. The CDR3 length is 15 residues. J lost 3 bases, V lost 6 bases, and 10 bases had no gene match. CDR3 in amino acids: CASRRPTGASYEQYF. The CDR3 DNA sequence: TGTGCCAGCAGGCGACCGACAGGGGCCAGCTACGAGCAGTACTTC.

The V call is TRBV6-6, the J call TRBJ2-7; the match to TRBD1 covers 9 bases. Germline CDR1 is MNHNY and CDR2 is SVGAGI (reference sequence). Germline trimming cut 8 bases from V and 2 bases from J; bases unmatched to any gene: 4. This CDR3 is built from 13 residues. CDR3 sequence: CASSRDRAYEQYF. The CDR3 DNA reads TGTGCCAGCTCCCGGGACAGGGCCTACGAGCAGTACTTC.

The rearrangement joins TRBV6-1 to TRBJ2-1; 8 bases match TRBD1. CDR3 length: 16 amino acids. Trimming cost V 2 bases and J 7 bases; bases outside gene matches: 10. Germline V gene sequence: CDR1 MNHNS, CDR2 SASEGT. This chain's CDR3 is CASSEQGATGTNEQFF. The DNA for the CDR3 is TGTGCCAGCAGTGAACAGGGGGCGACGGGTACGAATGAGCAGTTCTTC.

The J gene is TRBJ2-7, the V gene TRBV7-2; TRBD2 might be the D (5 bases). The CDR3 runs 13 residues. Germline-derived CDR1 and CDR2 are SGHTA and FQGNSA. V gave up 3 bases and J gave up 3 bases, with 9 bases separating them. Written as DNA, the CDR3 is TGTGCCAGCAGCTTTTCCGGGGTCTACGAGCAGTACTTC. Residues: CASSFSGVYEQYF.

Only one count was recorded for this clone. This chain uses TRBV7-9 with TRBJ1-2; 8 bases are a match to TRBD1. The CDR3 is made up of 15 amino acids. In germline, CDR1 is SEHNR, CDR2 FQNEAQ (reference sequence). The trim removed 1 base at V and 6 bases at J, leaving 7 bases unmatched. The CDR3 sequence: CASSLVTGGDHGYTF. The CDR3 DNA reads as TGTGCCAGCAGCTTAGTCACAGGGGGGGATCATGGCTACACCTTC.

This clone is a singleton in its sample. The V gene is TRBV15, the J gene TRBJ1-2; TRBD1 matches 7 bases. Germline CDR1 and CDR2: LNHNV and YYDKDF (reference sequence). Trimming took 2 bases from V and 8 from J; bases not matched to a gene: 8. The CDR3 consists of 14 residues. This chain's CDR3 is CATSRRYDREGYTF. CDR3 in DNA: TGTGCCACCAGCAGACGCTATGACAGGGAAGGCTACACCTTC.

V usage is TRBV5-1 and J usage is TRBJ1-1, with D uncertain. V dropped 0 bases and J dropped 7 bases, with 16 bases sitting between them. The length of the CDR3 is 15 residues. Germline CDR1 is SGHRS and CDR2 is YFSETQ. In nucleotides, the CDR3 is TGCGCCAGCAGCTTGGAGTCCAGGCTGGTCGGTGAAGCTTTCTTT. It specifies CASSLESRLVGEAFF. Looking up the rest from reference TRBV5-1 and TRBJ1-1 gives the full variable domain: KAGVTQTPRYLIKTRGQQVTLSCSPISGHRSVSWYQQTPGQGLQFLFEYFSETQRNKGNFPGRFSGRQFSNSRSEMNVSTLELGDSALYLCASSLESRLVGEAFFGQGTRLTVV.

This sequence joins TRBV5-8 and TRBJ2-5; D call uncertain. This CDR3 has 12 amino acids. CDR1 and CDR2 from the germline V gene are SGHTS and YDEGEE. The V end was cut by 1 base, the J end by 7 bases, with 8 bases between. CDR3: CASSLTRRTQYF. Written as DNA, the CDR3 is TGTGCCAGCAGCTTGACCCGGAGGACCCAGTACTTC.

V and J are TRBV5-8 and TRBJ1-5, with D tentatively TRBD1 (5 bases). V lost 4 bases and J lost 4, with 9 bases in between. This CDR3 has 13 residues. Germline CDR1 reads SGHTS; CDR2 reads YDEGEE. CDR3 in amino acids: CASSPGGNQPQHF. CDR3 nucleotide sequence: TGTGCCAGCAGCCCCGGGGGGAATCAGCCCCAGCATTTT.

The chain has TRBV5-6 and TRBJ2-7; the match to TRBD1 covers 7 bases. The germline V gene encodes CDR1 SGHDT and CDR2 YYEEEE. CDR3 length: 15 residues. V lost 2 bases, J lost 2 bases, and 7 bases stayed unmatched. The chain's CDR3 is CASSLTGQVPYEQYF. The CDR3 DNA reads TGTGCCAGCAGCTTAACTGGACAGGTCCCCTACGAGCAGTACTTC.

The table lists this clone with a few counts. This rearrangement joins TRBV19 to TRBJ2-7; possible D gene TRBD2, 7 bases. The CDR3 is 16 amino acids. The germline gives CDR1 LNHDA, CDR2 SQIVND (reference sequence). The V and J ends lost 1 base and 3 bases respectively, with 16 bases between them. The CDR3 sequence is CASSIGGGGEIYEQYF. The CDR3 region has the DNA TGTGCCAGTAGTATAGGAGGGGGGGGCGAGATCTACGAGCAGTACTTC.

The chain joins TRBV10-3 to TRBJ1-3; 7 bases are a match to TRBD1. V was clipped by 6 bases and J by 3 bases; unmatched bases: 5. This CDR3 has 14 amino acids. Germline CDR1 ENHRY, CDR2 SYGVKD. CDR3 region: CAISATGFGNTIYF. As DNA, the CDR3 is TGTGCCATCAGCGCGACAGGGTTTGGAAACACCATATATTTT.

V is TRBV20-1 and J is TRBJ1-4; D is unresolved. Trimming removed 2 bases from V and 7 bases from J, with 5 bases in between. Per the germline V gene, CDR1 is DFQATT and CDR2 is SNEGSKA (reference sequence). This CDR3 contains 11 residues. CDR3 sequence reads: CSARSGEKLFF. In DNA, the CDR3 is TGCAGTGCTAGATCCGGTGAAAAACTGTTTTTT.

The CDR3 reads CAWSHPDRVNEQYF. Here the CDR3 DNA reads TGTGCCTGGAGCCATCCCGACAGGGTAAACGAGCAGTACTTC. The J gene is TRBJ2-7, the V gene TRBV30; 7 positions match TRBD1. CDR3 length equals 14 residues. Germline loops: CDR1 GTSNPN, CDR2 SVGIG (reference sequence). J lost 5 bases, V lost 3 bases, and 10 bases had no gene match.

The chain couples TRBV2 to TRBJ2-7; D is possibly TRBD1 (6 bases). V was pared by 7 bases and J by 4 bases, with 8 bases between. The V gene's germline CDR1 is SNHLY and CDR2 FYNNEI. The CDR3 has 11 amino acids. This chain's CDR3 is CASIRGYEQYF. For the CDR3, the DNA is TGTGCCAGCATCAGGGGATACGAGCAGTACTTC.

The count of this clone is one. The CDR3 nucleotides are TGCAGCGTTGATCGCCAGGGCTATGGCTACACCTTC. It yields the protein CSVDRQGYGYTF. The chain uses TRBV29-1 and TRBJ1-2; D may be TRBD1 (5 bases). The germline CDR1 and CDR2 sequences are SQVTM and ANQGSEA. Trimming cost V 3 bases and J 4 bases, with 9 bases left between them. CDR3 length: 12 residues.